The clone carrying this TCR beta chain has at least ten counts. Its antigen remains unknown. Looked up from germline, CDR1 is SEHNR and CDR2 is FQNEAQ (reference sequence). Trimming pared 6 bases from V and 1 base from J, leaving 18 bases between. CDR3 length equals 16 residues. RNA transcripts were the template, and TCR beta CDR3 regions were amplified from them. Investigators did first-round RT-PCR with HTBI primers, then second-round multiplex PCR. Each CDR3 protein is one row after TCRdb ran MiXCR on the multiplex PCR reads. This repertoire shows 740,000 or so distinct CDR3 sequences, approximately 40% found once; its top ten account for 35% to 55%. The data originate from a study of Graves' ophthalmopathy and Graves' hyperthyroidism. Notes on the study in general: A roughly 81% specificity and about 90% sensitivity were achieved by a 13-signature model that separated ophthalmopathy from stable hyperthyroidism. Also, most clonotypes expanded in the thyroid above 0.001 frequency appeared in blood.

The source of the PBMCs was 8.5 to 10 ml of fresh peripheral blood. The chain recombines TRBV7-9 with TRBJ1-2; unclear D gene. Sequencing was performed on peripheral blood. This TCR derives from an adult man with Graves' ophthalmopathy. CDR3: CASSHSQIGGNYGYTF. The CDR3 DNA sequence: TGTGCCAGCAGTCATTCTCAGATCGGAGGTAACTATGGCTACACCTTC.